This T cell receptor beta chain was captured by sequencing in a study of cytomegalovirus exposure and HLA in healthy donors. The CDR3 has 15 residues. Germline V gives CDR1 SNHLY, CDR2 FYNNEI. V dropped 5 bases and J dropped 3; count of bases not matched to a gene: 6. The PCR was carried out with 60 Vbeta primers and 13 Jbeta primers. TCRdb keeps only in-frame clones here, not all; method: immunoSEQ multiplex PCR. The profile covers almost 200,000 clones, with roughly 83% appearing a single time and approximately 0.39% taken by the ten largest. This receptor was taken from a male donor in good health and CMV-seropositive. The J gene is TRBJ2-1, the V gene TRBV2; 8 bases fit TRBD2. The material sequenced was PBMCs. CDR3 loop: CASSRLASGYNEQFF. As DNA, the CDR3 is TGTGCCAGCAGTCGACTAGCGTCAGGCTACAATGAGCAGTTCTTC.